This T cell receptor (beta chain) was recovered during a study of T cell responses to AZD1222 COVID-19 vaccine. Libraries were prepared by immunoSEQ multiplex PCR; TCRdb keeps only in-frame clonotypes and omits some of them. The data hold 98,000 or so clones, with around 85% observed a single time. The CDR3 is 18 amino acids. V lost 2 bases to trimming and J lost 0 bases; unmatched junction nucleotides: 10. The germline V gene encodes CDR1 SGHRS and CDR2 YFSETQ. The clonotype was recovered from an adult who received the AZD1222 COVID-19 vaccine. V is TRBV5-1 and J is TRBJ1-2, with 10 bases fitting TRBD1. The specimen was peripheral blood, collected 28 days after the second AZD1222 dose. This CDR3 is CASSFRQGATESNYGYTF. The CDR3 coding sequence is TGCGCCAGCAGCTTCAGACAGGGGGCTACGGAATCTAACTATGGCTACACCTTC.